This is a list of T cell receptor beta chains from one sample in a study of early T cells in non-severe SARS-CoV-2 infection. TCRdb passed the 5' RACE reads through MiXCR, listing each CDR3 protein once. The table includes roughly 70,000 distinct CDR3 sequences, roughly an eighth detected once. The sample consisted of whole blood. The receptors stem from an adult who was a healthcare worker with PCR-confirmed SARS-CoV-2 infection or an uninfected control (not recorded which). Both conserved end residues are part of each CDR3. Fields, in order: J gene, D gene, V gene, clone size, CDR3 DNA, CDR3 protein. A D gene is named only where the DNA matches it firmly. Clone size is shown for a subset of rows, as once, few, many or a class of expanded clone.

>TRBJ1-2|TRBD1|TRBV28|many
TGTGCCAGCAGTATAATTGGGACAGGGAGTACTTCTAACTATGGCTACACCTTC
CASSIIGTGSTSNYGYTF
>TRBJ1-1|NA|TRBV20-1|NA
TGCAGTGCCCCCCTCGATGCAAATGAAGCTTTCTTT
CSAPLDANEAFF
>TRBJ2-1|TRBD2|TRBV7-9|NA
TGTGCCAGCAGCTTAGCCGGGACTAGCGATGAGCAGTTCTTC
CASSLAGTSDEQFF
>TRBJ2-7|NA|TRBV28|many
TGTGCCAGCAGTCCCCCAGCGGCCTCCTACGAGCAGTACTTC
CASSPPAASYEQYF
>TRBJ1-2|TRBD1|TRBV7-6|many
TGTGCCAGCAGCGAAGGACAGGGGGCGTATGGCTACACCTTC
CASSEGQGAYGYTF
>TRBJ2-7|TRBD2|TRBV7-9|few
TGTGCCAGCAGCTTAGTTTCTAGCGGGAACGAGCAGTACTTC
CASSLVSSGNEQYF
>TRBJ2-2|TRBD2|TRBV20-1|many
TGCAGTGCAGGACTAGGGAGAACCCCGGCAGAGCTGTTTTTT
CSAGLGRTPAELFF
>TRBJ2-6|NA|TRBV15|many
TGTGCCACCAGCACTGGATCGACCTCTGGGGCCAACGTCCTGACTTTC
CATSTGSTSGANVLTF
>TRBJ2-7|NA|TRBV10-1|many
TGCGCCAGCAGTAGGGGCGGTCAGGACTACGAGCAGTACTTC
CASSRGGQDYEQYF
>TRBJ2-7|TRBD2|TRBV7-2|NA
TGTGCCAGCAGCTTACAGGGTAGCGGGGTATACGAGCAGTACTTC
CASSLQGSGVYEQYF
>TRBJ1-5|NA|TRBV29-1|few
TGCAGCGTTGTGAATAATAGCAATCAGCCCCAGCATTTT
CSVVNNSNQPQHF
>TRBJ1-1|TRBD1|TRBV7-9|many
TGTGCCAGCAGCTCTTACAGGGGACTTAGGGCTTTCTTT
CASSSYRGLRAFF
>TRBJ1-1|NA|TRBV7-9|many
TGTGCCAGCAGCTTAGAGGACGGTCCGAACACTGAAGCTTTCTTT
CASSLEDGPNTEAFF
>TRBJ1-5|TRBD1|TRBV29-1|many
TGCAGCGTCCGGGACAGGGTGGGTCAGCCCCAGCATTTT
CSVRDRVGQPQHF
>TRBJ2-7|NA|TRBV7-2|many
TGTGCCAGCAGCCCCCGGACCGTCCCGGGGGAGCAGTACTTC
CASSPRTVPGEQYF
>TRBJ2-6|NA|TRBV2|many
TGTGCCAGCAGGGGGAAGGCTAGAGGGGCCAACGTCCTGACTTTC
CASRGKARGANVLTF
>TRBJ2-1|NA|TRBV29-1|many
TGCAGCGTTGGATGGATGGGAGGTGAGCAGTTCTTC
CSVGWMGGEQFF
>TRBJ1-1|TRBD1|TRBV6-5|many
TGTGCCAGCAGGGGGGACAGGGAAGCTTTCTTT
CASRGDREAFF
>TRBJ2-7|TRBD1|TRBV6-6|medium-sized
TGTGCCAGCAGTTCGGGACAGCCCTACGAGCAGTACTTC
CASSSGQPYEQYF
>TRBJ2-7|TRBD2|TRBV20-1|many
TGCAGTGCTTCTCTAGCGGGAGGAGCGGGAGACGAGCAGTACTTC
CSASLAGGAGDEQYF